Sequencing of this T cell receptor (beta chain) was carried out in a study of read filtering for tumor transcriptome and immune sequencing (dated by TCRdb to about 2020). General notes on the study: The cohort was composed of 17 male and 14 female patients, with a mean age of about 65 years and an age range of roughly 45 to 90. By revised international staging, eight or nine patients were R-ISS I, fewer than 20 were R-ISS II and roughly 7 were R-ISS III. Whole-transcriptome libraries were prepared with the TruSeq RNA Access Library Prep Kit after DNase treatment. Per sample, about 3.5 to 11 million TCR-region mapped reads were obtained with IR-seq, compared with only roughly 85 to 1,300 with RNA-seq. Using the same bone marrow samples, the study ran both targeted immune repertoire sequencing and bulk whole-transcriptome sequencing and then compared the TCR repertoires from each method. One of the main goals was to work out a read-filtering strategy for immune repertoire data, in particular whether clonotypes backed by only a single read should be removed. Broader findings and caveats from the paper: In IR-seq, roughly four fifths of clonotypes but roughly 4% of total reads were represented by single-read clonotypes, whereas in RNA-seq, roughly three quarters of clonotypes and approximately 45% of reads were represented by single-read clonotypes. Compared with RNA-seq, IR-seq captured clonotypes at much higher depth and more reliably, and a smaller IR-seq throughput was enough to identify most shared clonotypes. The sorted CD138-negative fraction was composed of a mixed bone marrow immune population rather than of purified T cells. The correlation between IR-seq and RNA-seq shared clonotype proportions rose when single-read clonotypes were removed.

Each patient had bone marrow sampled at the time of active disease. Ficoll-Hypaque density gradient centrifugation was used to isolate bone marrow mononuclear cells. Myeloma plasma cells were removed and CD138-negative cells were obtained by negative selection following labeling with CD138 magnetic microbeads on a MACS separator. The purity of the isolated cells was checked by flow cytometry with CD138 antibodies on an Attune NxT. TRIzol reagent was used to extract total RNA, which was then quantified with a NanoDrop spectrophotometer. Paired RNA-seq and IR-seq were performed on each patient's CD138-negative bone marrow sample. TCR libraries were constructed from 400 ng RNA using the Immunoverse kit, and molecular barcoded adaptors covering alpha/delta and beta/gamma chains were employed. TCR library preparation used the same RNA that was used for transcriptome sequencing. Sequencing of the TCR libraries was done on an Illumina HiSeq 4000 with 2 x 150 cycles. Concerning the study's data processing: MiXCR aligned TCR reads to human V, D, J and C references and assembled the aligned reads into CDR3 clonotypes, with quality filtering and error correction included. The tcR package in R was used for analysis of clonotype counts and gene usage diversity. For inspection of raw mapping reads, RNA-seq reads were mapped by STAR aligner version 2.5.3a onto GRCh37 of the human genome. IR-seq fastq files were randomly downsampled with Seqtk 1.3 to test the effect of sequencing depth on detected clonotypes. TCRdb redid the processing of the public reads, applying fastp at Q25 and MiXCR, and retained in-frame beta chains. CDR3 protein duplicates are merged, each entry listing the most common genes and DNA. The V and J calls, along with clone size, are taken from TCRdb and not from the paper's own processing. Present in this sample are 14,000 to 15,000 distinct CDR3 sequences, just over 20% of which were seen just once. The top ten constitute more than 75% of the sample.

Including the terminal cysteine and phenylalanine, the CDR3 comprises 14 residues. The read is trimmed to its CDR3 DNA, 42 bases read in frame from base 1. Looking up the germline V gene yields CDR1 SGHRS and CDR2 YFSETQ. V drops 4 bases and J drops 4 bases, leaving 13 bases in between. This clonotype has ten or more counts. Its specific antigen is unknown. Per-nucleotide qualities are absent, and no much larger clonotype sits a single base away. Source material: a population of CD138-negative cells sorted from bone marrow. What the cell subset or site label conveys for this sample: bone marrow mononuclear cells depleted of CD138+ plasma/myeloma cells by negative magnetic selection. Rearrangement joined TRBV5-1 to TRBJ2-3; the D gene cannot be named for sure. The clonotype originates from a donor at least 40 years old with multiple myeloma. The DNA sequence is TGCGCCAGCAGCACCGGACCCTTCGCAGATACGCAGTATTTT. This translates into CASSTGPFADTQYF.